The entry that follows covers one T cell receptor beta chain sequence. V trimming: 3 bases; J trimming: 5 bases; junction bases outside the gene matches: 8. The CDR3 loop spans 15 amino acids. Per the germline V gene, CDR1 is LNHNV and CDR2 is YYDKDF (reference sequence). Generated by immunoSEQ multiplex PCR, the TCRdb table keeps only in-frame clones and is missing some. This sample has roughly 64,000 clones, with roughly four fifths found just once. The sample is drawn from a study of T cells in localized non-small cell lung cancer. The TCR sequence derives from a man aged 35-69 years with stage II lung adenocarcinoma. The specimen comprised PBMCs, sampled before any cancer treatment. The chain has TRBV15 and TRBJ2-3; 7 bases are a match to TRBD2. CDR3 sequence: CATSSVGGTGDTQYF. In DNA, the CDR3 is TGTGCCACCAGCAGTGTGGGGGGGACGGGAGATACGCAGTATTTT. Filled out from reference TRBV15 and TRBJ2-3, the complete variable domain reads DAMVIQNPRYQVTQFGKPVTLSCSQTLNHNVMYWYQQKSSQAPKLLFHYYDKDFNNEADTPDNFQSRRPNTSFCFLDIRSPGLGDTAMYLCATSSVGGTGDTQYFGPGTRLTVL.